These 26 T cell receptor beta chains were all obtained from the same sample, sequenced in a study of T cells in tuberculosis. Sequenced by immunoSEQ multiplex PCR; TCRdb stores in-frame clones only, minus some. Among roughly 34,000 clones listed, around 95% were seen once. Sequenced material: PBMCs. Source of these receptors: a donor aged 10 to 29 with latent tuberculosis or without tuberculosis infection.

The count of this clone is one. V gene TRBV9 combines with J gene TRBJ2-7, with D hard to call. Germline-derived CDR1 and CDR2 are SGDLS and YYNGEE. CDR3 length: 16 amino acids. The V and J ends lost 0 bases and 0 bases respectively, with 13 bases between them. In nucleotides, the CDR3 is TGTGCCAGCAGCGTAGCTGGCGGTCTGGGCTCCTACGAGCAGTACTTC. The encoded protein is CASSVAGGLGSYEQYF.

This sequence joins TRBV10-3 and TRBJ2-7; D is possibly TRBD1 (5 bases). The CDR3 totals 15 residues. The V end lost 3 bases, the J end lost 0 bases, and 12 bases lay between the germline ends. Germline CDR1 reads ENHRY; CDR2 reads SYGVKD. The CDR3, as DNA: TGTGCCATCAGTGAAGGGGCCGGTAGCTCCTACGAGCAGTACTTC. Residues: CAISEGAGSSYEQYF.

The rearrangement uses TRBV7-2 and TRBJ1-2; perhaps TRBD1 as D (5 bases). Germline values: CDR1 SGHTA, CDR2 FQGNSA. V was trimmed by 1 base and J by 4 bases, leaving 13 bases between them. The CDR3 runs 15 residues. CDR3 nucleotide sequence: TGTGCCAGCAGCTTAGAGGGGCCCGGGAGCTATGGCTACACCTTC. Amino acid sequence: CASSLEGPGSYGYTF.

The CDR3: CASSSGENTEAFF. CDR3 DNA: TGTGCCAGCAGCTCGGGGGAGAACACTGAAGCTTTCTTT. The V and J genes are TRBV6-5 and TRBJ1-1; the D gene is possibly TRBD1 (5 bases). The CDR3 contains 13 residues. Germline values: CDR1 MNHEY, CDR2 SVGAGI. With 6 bases removed from V and 1 base from J, the gap between germline ends came to 9 bases.

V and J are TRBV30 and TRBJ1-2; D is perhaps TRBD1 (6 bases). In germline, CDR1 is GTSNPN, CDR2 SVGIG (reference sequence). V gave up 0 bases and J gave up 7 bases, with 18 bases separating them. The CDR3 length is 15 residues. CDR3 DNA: TGTGCCTGGAGTGTGTTTTTTGGGGGCGCGGGTGGCTACACCTTC. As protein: CAWSVFFGGAGGYTF.

This CDR3 reads CASSDQVNTEAFF. The CDR3 coding sequence is TGTGCCAGCAGCGATCAGGTGAACACTGAAGCTTTCTTT. The V and J genes are TRBV7-8 and TRBJ1-1, with no clear D. V dropped 5 bases and J dropped 0 bases, with 7 bases sitting between them. The CDR3 runs to 13 residues. The germline gives CDR1 SGHVS, CDR2 FQNEAQ.

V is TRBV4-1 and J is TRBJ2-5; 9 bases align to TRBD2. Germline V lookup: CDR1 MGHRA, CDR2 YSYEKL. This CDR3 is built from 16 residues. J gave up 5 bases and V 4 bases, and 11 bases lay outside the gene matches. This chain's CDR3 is CASSLTRGGAGETQYF. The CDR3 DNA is TGCGCCAGCAGCCTTACTCGCGGGGGGGCGGGGGAGACCCAGTACTTC.

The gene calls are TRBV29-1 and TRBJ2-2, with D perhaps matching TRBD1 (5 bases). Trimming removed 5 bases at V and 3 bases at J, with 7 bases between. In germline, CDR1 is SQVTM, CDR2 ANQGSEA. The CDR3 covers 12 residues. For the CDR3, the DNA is TGCAGCGTTCAGGGTTACACCGGGGAGCTGTTTTTT. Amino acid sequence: CSVQGYTGELFF.

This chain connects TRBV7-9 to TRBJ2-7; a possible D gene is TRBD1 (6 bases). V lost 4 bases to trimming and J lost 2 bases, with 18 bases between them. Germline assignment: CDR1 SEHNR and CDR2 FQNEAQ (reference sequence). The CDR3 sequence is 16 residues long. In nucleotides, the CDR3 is TGTGCCAGCAGCTCCCGAGTCACAGGACAGCCCTACGAGCAGTACTTC. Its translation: CASSSRVTGQPYEQYF.

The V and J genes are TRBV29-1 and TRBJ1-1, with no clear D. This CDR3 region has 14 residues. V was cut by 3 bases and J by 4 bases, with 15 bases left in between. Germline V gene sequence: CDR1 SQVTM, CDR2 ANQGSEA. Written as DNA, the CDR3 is TGCAGCGTTGACAGAGGAGGTCTGGGCACTGAAGCTTTCTTT. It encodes CSVDRGGLGTEAFF.

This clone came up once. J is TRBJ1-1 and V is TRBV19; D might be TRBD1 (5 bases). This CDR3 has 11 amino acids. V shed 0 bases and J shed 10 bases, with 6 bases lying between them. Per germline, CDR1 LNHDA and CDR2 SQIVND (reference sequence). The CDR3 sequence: CASSIDGGAFF. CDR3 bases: TGTGCCAGTAGTATAGACGGGGGAGCTTTCTTT.

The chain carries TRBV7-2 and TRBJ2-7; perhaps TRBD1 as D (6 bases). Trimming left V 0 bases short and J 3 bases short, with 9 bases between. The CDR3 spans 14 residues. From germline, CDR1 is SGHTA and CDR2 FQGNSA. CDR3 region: CASSLAGAGYEQYF. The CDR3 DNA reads TGTGCCAGCAGCTTAGCGGGGGCGGGCTACGAGCAGTACTTC.

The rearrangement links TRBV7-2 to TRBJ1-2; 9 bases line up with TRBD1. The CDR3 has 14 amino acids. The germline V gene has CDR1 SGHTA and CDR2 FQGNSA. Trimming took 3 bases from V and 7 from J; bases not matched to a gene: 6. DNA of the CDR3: TGTGCCAGCAGCTTGGGACAGGGCCCCTCTGGCTACACCTTC. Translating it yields CASSLGQGPSGYTF.

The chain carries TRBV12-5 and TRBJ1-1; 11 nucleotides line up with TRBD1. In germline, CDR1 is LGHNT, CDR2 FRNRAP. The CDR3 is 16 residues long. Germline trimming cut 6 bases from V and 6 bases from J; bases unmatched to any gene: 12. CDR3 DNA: TGTGCTAGTGGACCTAGGACAGGGGGCGAGGAGGCTGAAGCTTTCTTT. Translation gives CASGPRTGGEEAEAFF. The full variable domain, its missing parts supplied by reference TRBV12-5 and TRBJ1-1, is DARVTQTPRHKVTEMGQEVTMRCQPILGHNTVFWYRQTMMQGLELLAYFRNRAPLDDSGMPKDRFSAEMPDATLATLKIQPSEPRDSAVYFCASGPRTGGEEAEAFFGQGTRLTVV.

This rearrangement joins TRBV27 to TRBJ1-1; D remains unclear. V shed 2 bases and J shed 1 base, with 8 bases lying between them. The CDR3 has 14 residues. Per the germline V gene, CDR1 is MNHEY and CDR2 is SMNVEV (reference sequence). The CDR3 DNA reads TGTGCCAGCAGTTTACGGGATTCGAACACTGAAGCTTTCTTT. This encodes CASSLRDSNTEAFF.

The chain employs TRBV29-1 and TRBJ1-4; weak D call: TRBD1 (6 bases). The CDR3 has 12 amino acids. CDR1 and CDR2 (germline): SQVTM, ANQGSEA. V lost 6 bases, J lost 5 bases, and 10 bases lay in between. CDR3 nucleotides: TGCAGCGTACAGGGTCTGAATGAAAAACTGTTTTTT. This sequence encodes CSVQGLNEKLFF.

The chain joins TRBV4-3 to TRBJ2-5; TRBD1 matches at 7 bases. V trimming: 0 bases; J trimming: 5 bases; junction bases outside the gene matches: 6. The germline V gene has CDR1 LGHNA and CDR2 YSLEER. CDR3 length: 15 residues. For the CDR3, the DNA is TGCGCCAGCAGCCAAGAGCCACAGGGGATGGAGACCCAGTACTTC. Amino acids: CASSQEPQGMETQYF.

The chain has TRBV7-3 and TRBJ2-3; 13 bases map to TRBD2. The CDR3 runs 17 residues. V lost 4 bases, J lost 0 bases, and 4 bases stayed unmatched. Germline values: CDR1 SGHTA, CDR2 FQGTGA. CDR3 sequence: CASSWTSGGFSTDTQYF. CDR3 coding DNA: TGTGCCAGCAGCTGGACTAGCGGGGGCTTTAGCACAGATACGCAGTATTTT.

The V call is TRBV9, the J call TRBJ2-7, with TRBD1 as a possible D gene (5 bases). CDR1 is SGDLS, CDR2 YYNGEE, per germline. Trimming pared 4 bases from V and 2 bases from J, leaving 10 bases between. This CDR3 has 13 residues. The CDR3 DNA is TGTGCCAGCAGCTTAGGGGCTCCCTACGAGCAGTACTTC. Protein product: CASSLGAPYEQYF.

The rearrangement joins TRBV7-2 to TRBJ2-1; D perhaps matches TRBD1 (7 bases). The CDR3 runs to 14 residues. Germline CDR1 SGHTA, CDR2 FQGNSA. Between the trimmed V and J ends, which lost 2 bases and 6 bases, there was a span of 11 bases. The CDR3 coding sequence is TGTGCCAGCAGCTTAAGGCAGGGGGGCAATGAGCAGTTCTTC. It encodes CASSLRQGGNEQFF.

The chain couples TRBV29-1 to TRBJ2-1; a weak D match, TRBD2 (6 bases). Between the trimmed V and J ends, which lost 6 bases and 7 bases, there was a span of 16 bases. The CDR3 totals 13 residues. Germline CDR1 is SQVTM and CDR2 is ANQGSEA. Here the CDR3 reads CSVGTEGRNEQFF. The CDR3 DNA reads TGCAGCGTGGGAACGGAGGGAAGAAATGAGCAGTTCTTC.

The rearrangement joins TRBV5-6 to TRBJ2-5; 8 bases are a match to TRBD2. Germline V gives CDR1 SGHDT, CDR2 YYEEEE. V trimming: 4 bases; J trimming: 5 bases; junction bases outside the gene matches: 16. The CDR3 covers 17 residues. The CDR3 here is CASSQLRGGGPGETQYF. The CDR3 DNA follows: TGTGCCAGCAGCCAACTTAGAGGCGGGGGGCCGGGGGAGACCCAGTACTTC.

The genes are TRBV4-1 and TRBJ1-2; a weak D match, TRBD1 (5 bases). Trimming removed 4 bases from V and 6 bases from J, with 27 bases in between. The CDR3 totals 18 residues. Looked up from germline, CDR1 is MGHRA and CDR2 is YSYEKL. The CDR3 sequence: CASSRPNRDSAKMDGYTF. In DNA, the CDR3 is TGCGCCAGCAGCCGCCCGAACCGGGACTCAGCAAAGATGGATGGCTACACCTTC.

CDR3 sequence (DNA): TGTGCCACCGAAGTAGGGGGCCGGGATGAGCAGTTCTTC. It codes for CATEVGGRDEQFF. The V call is TRBV7-9, the J call TRBJ2-1; TRBD1 matches 7 bases. CDR1 SEHNR and CDR2 FQNEAQ come from the germline V gene (reference sequence). The V segment lost 10 bases and the J segment 8 bases; nucleotides outside the gene matches: 11. The CDR3 has 13 amino acids. The variable domain in full, completed from reference TRBV7-9 and TRBJ2-1, reads DTGVSQNPRHKITKRGQNVTFRCDPISEHNRLYWYRQTLGQGPEFLTYFQNEAQLEKSRLLSDRFSAERPKGSFSTLEIQRTEQGDSAMYLCATEVGGRDEQFFGPGTRLTVL.

CDR3 sequence: CASTPSRAGGSYEQYF. Here the CDR3 DNA reads TGTGCCAGCACCCCCTCGCGGGCAGGGGGATCCTACGAGCAGTACTTC. The J gene is TRBJ2-7, the V gene TRBV6-6; 7 bases fit TRBD1. Germline trimming cut 7 bases from V and 1 base from J; bases unmatched to any gene: 13. Germline loops: CDR1 MNHNY, CDR2 SVGAGI (reference sequence). The CDR3 consists of 16 residues.

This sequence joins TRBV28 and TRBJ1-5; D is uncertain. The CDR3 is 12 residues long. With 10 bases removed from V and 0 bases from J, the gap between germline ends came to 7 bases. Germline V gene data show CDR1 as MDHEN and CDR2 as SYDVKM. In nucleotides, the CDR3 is TGTGCCACCCACTATAGCAATCAGCCCCAGCATTTT. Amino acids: CATHYSNQPQHF.